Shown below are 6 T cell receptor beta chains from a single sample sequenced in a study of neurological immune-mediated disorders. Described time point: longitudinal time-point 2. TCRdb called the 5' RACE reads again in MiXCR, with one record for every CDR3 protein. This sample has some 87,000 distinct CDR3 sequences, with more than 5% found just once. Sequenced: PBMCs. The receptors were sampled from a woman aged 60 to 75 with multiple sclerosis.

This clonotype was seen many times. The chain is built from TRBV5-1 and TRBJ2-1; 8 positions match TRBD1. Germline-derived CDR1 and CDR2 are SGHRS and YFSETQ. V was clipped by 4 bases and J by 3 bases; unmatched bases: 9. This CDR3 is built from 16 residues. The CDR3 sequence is CASSPGSGQGYNEQFF. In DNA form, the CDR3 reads TGCGCCAGCAGCCCCGGCTCAGGACAGGGCTACAATGAGCAGTTCTTC. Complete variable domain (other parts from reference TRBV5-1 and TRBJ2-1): KAGVTQTPRYLIKTRGQQVTLSCSPISGHRSVSWYQQTPGQGLQFLFEYFSETQRNKGNFPGRFSGRQFSNSRSEMNVSTLELGDSALYLCASSPGSGQGYNEQFFGPGTRLTVL.

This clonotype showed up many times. The CDR3 DNA reads as TGCGCCAGCAGCCAAGTCCAGGACAGCTACGAGCAGTACTTC. Amino acids: CASSQVQDSYEQYF. V and J are TRBV4-1 and TRBJ2-7; a possible D gene is TRBD1 (6 bases). CDR1 and CDR2 (germline): MGHRA, YSYEKL. The CDR3 is 14 residues long. V was shortened by 1 base and J by 3 bases, with 10 bases between the two germline ends.

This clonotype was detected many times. The CDR3, as DNA: TGCGCCAGCAGCTTGTCCCCCCCCCAAAACATTCAGTACTTC. Translating it yields CASSLSPPQNIQYF. The chain joins TRBV5-1 to TRBJ2-4; unclear D gene. V shed 1 base and J shed 5 bases, with 10 bases lying between them. The germline V gene has CDR1 SGHRS and CDR2 YFSETQ. The length of the CDR3 is 14 residues.

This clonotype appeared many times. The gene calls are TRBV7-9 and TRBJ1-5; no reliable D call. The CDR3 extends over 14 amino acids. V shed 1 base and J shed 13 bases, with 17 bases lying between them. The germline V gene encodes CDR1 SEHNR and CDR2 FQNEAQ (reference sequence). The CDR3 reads CASSLGSASEAQHF. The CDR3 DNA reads TGTGCCAGCAGCTTAGGATCGGCCTCCGAGGCTCAGCATTTT.

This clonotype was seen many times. The CDR3 is CSVAGQGSSYEQYF. CDR3 DNA: TGCAGCGTTGCGGGACAGGGGAGCTCCTACGAGCAGTACTTC. This sequence joins TRBV29-1 and TRBJ2-7; 10 bases line up with TRBD1. V shed 4 bases and J 0 bases; nucleotides not matched to a gene: 3. CDR3 length equals 14 residues. Germline CDR1 reads SQVTM; CDR2 reads ANQGSEA.

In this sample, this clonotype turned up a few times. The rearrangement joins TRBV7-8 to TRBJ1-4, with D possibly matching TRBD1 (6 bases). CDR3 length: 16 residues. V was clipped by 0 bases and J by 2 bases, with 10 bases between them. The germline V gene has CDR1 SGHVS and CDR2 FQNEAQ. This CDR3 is CASSLAGGLTNEKLFF. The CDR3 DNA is TGTGCCAGCAGCTTAGCAGGGGGTCTTACTAATGAAAAACTGTTTTTT.